This paragraph reports one TCR beta chain. The method was immunoSEQ multiplex PCR; TCRdb's version includes in-frame clones alone and lacks a portion of them. The sample lists roughly 91,000 clones, roughly 82% seen once, with roughly 1.2% in the top ten. This entry is derived from a study of blood T cell repertoires in COVID-19. On the study more broadly: Spain, Italy and the United States supplied samples that represented acute and convalescent COVID-19. T cells, B-cell-depleted T cells, or PBMCs supplied cDNA or gDNA.

Sample: peripheral blood. This clonotype was sampled from a woman older than 75 with acute or convalescent COVID-19.

CDR3 residues: CASSPPGGGGTEAFF. As DNA, the CDR3 is TGTGCCAGCTCACCACCCGGGGGTGGAGGCACTGAAGCTTTCTTT. The chain couples TRBV18 to TRBJ1-1; possibly TRBD1 for D (5 bases). Germline loops: CDR1 KGHSH, CDR2 LQKENI. The CDR3 loop spans 15 amino acids. V was shortened by 0 bases and J by 4 bases, with 12 bases between the two germline ends.